This T cell receptor (beta chain) was profiled in a study of T cell responses to AZD1222 COVID-19 vaccine. This CDR3 is built from 13 residues. Germline V gene data show CDR1 as SGHRS and CDR2 as YFSETQ. V trimming: 4 bases; J trimming: 12 bases; junction bases outside the gene matches: 8. Libraries were prepared by immunoSEQ multiplex PCR; TCRdb keeps only in-frame clonotypes and omits some of them. This table has roughly 140,000 clones, 70% to 90% appearing once. The starting material was peripheral blood, obtained on day 0 of AZD1222 vaccination. This receptor was taken from an adult in good health. The J gene is TRBJ1-2, the V gene TRBV5-1, with TRBD1 matching 11 bases. The CDR3 loop reads CASSTPGQGVDTF. CDR3 sequence (DNA): TGCGCCAGCAGCACCCCGGGACAGGGGGTGGACACCTTC.